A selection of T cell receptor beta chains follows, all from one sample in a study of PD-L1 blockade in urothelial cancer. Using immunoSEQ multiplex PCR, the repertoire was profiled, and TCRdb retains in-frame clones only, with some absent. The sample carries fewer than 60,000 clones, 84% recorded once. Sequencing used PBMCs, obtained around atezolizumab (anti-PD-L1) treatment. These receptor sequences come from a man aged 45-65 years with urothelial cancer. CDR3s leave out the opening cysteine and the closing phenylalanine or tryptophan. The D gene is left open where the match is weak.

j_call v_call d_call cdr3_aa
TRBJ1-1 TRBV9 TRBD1 ASSVGQGGPEAF
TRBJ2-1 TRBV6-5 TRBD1 ASSNLPGQGNNEQF
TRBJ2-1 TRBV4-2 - ASSQEEGLRYNEQF
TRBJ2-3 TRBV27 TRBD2 ASSPLAGVGDTQY
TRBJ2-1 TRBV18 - ASSLQGGYNEQF
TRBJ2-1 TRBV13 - ASSLKLALYNEQF
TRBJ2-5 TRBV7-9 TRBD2 ASSLAGGGETQY
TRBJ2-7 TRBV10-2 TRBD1 ASRPGQGLYEQY
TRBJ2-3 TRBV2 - ASTRTDTQY
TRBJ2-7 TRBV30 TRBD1 AWSGKGTRDRDEQY
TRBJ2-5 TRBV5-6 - ASSLSGPGTQY
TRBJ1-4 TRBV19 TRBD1 ASKKWETGGEKLF
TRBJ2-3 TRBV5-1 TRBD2 ASSVTSGQRADTQY
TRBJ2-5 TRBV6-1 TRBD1 ASSSRQGVQETQY
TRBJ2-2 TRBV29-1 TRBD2 SVAGGGGELF
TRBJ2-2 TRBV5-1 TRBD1 ASSRDRANTGELF
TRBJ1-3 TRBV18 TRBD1 ASSPLDRDGNTIY
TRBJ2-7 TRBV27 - ASSDQGLGVHEQY
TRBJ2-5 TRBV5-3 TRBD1 ARSVDREETQY
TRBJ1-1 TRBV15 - ATGLDRNTEAF
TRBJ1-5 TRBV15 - ATSREYGGHQPQH
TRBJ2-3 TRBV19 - ASTGYTDTQY
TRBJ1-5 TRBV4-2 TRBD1 ASSQDRGSQPQH
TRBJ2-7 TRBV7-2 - ASSREASMAEQY
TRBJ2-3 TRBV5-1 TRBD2 ASSSGLASTDTQY
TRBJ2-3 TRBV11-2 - ASSLRPSPGTDTQY
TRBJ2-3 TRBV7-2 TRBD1 ASSAPDRERTDTQY
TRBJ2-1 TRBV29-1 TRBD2 SVRLAGGPGLGEQF
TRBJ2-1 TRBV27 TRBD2 ASSPGTSGHNEQF
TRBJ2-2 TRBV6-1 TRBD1 ASSVRQGATGELF
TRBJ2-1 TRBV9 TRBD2 ASSPRLAGVNNEQF
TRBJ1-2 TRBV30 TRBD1 AWTPDRGYGYT
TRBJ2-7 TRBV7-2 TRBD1 ASSGTVNYYEQY
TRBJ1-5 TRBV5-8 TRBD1 ASSFRDRVVQPQH
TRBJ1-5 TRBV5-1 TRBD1 ASSWNPGTDQPQH
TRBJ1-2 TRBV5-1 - ASSFGQGGGYT
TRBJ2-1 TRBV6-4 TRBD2 ASSLAASSYNEQF
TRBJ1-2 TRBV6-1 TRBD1 ASSEVGQGLGGYT
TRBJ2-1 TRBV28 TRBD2 ASSLSPMSGGVNPVHNEQF
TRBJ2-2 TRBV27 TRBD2 ASRLGLAINTGELF
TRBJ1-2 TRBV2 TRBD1 ASKRTGAGYT
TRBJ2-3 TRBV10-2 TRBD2 ASSEPQLAGGLGTQY
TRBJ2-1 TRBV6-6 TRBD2 ASRNGRQSSYNEQF
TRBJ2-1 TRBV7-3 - ASSLSVFTYNEQF
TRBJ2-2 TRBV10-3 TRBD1 AAVGQGLTGELF
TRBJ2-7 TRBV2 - ASSGRGTLYEQY
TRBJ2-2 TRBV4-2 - ASSQEGTTGELF
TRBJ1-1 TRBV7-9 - ASSFRATEAF
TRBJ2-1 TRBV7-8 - ASSQGQTNEQF
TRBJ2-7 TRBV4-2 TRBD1 ASSQDRQGTEQY
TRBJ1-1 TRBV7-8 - ASSLVSEVAEAF
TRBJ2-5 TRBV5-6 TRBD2 ASTLTGGETQY
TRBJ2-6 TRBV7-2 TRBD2 ASSLDTSGRATGANVLT
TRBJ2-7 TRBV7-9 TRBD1 ASSPWTGFNEQY
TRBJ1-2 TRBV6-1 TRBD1 ASTGTGSNYGYT
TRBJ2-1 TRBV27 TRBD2 ASSFGSGGTYNEQF
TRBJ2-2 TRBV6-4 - ASSGQANTGELF
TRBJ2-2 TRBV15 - ATSRSQGGPGELF
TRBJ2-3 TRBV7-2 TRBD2 ASSSAKLAGGSTDTQY